This TCR beta chain was profiled in a study of metastatic and nonmetastatic thyroid tumors (dated by TCRdb to 2018 to 2021). General notes on the study: For patients with malignant and with benign thyroid disease, the researchers compared repertoires between peripheral blood samples and tumor or nodule tissue samples. General conclusions and limits of the study: TCR beta diversity was reported as significantly higher in malignant tumors than in benign nodules, in both blood and tumor samples.

No patient had received any treatment before thyroid surgery. Using T-cell receptor beta sequencing, the researchers looked back retrospectively at clinical samples from patients, gathered between about 2012 and 2018. This clone has only a few counts. Its antigen remains unidentified. No base-level quality is on record; no much larger clone is a single base apart. Taken from cysteine to phenylalanine, the CDR3 has 15 residues. Just the 45-base CDR3 DNA is kept, in frame starting at base 1. The germline V gene (reference sequence) sets CDR1 to LGHDT and CDR2 to YNNKEL. V is cut back by 5 bases and J by 4 bases, with 7 bases in the junction unmatched. Libraries came from PCR. Reads for this sample came from an Illumina HiSeq 4000. The TCR beta-chain CDR3 region of each patient was profiled by high-throughput sequencing. On the study's bioinformatics: A classifier to discriminate distant-metastatic papillary thyroid cancer patients was built from CDR3 differences across clinicopathological groups. To measure repertoire diversity the researchers used the Shannon index, while the Morisita-Horn index served to gauge how similar the tumor and blood repertoires were. The public reads were run again by TCRdb, first through fastp at Q25 and then through MiXCR, and only productive beta chains were kept. These V and J calls are TCRdb output, not the study's own analysis. The sample table lists under 60,000 clones, approximately 20% of them with a count of one. The ten largest clones represent approximately 3.6% of the sample.

Sequenced input: blood. The chain joins TRBV3-1 to TRBJ2-1; TRBD1 matches 8 bases in the middle. This TCR came from a male donor with papillary thyroid cancer or a benign thyroid nodule (not recorded which). Some clones in this sample may be carry-over from other donors' samples. The bases read TGTGCCAGCAGCTTCAGACAGGGGAGATACAATGAGCAGTTCTTC. This gives the protein CASSFRQGRYNEQFF.